The TCR beta chain under discussion was sequenced for a study of T cells in Graves' hyperthyroidism and ophthalmopathy. Exclusion followed for patients with uncontrolled infection, other autoimmune disease, pregnancy or lactation. Notes on the study in general: Stable hyperthyroidism was separated from ophthalmopathy by a model based on 13 V-J features.

What was amplified from RNA transcripts were TCR beta CDR3 regions. The study used the HTBI primer set for a first-round RT-PCR of the TCR CDR3. TCRdb recomputed calls from the multiplex PCR reads with MiXCR, one row per CDR3 protein. The data contain 400,000 to 550,000 distinct CDR3 sequences, approximately 14% of them singletons. There are a few counts of this clonotype. What it recognizes is unknown. CDR1 and CDR2 from the germline V gene are DFQATT and SNEGSKA (reference sequence). The CDR3 is 14 residues long. Between the trimmed V and J ends, which lost 6 bases and 5 bases, there was a span of 19 bases.

This receptor was taken from a woman aged 18 to 35 with Graves' hyperthyroidism. The source material was blood. V and J are TRBV20-1 and TRBJ2-5, with D tentatively TRBD2 (7 bases). The CDR3 here is CSATRGAGRETQYF. In DNA form, the CDR3 reads TGCAGTGCCACACGGGGGGCGGGAAGGGAGACCCAGTACTTC.